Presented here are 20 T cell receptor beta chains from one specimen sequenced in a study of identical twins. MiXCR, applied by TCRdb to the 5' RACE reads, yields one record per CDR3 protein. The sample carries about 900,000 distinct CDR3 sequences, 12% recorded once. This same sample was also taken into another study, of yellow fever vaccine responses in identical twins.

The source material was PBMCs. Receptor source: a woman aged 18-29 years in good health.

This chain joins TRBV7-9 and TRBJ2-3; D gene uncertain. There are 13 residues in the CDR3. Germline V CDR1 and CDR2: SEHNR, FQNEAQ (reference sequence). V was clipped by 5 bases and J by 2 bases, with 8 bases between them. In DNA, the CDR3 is TGTGCCAGCAGCCCATCCGCCACAGATACGCAGTATTTT. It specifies CASSPSATDTQYF.

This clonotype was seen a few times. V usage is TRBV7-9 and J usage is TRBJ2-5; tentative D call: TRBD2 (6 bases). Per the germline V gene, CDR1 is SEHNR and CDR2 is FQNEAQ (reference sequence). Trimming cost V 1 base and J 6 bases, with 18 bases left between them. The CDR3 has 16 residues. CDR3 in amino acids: CASSLDTGGASKTQYF. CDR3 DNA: TGTGCCAGCAGCTTAGATACCGGGGGTGCTTCGAAGACCCAGTACTTC.

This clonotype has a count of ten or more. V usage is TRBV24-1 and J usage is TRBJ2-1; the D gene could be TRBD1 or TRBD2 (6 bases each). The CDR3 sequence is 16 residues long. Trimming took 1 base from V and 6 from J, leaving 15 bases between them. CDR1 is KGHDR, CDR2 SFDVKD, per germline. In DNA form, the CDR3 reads TGTGCCACCAGTGATTTATCGGGGGCCCCAGGCAATGAGCAGTTCTTC. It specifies CATSDLSGAPGNEQFF.

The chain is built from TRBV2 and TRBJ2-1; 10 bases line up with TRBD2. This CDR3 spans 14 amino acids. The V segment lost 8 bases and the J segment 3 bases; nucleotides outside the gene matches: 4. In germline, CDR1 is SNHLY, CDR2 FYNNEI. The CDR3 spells CASLPSGGYNEQFF. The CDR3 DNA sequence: TGTGCCAGCCTTCCTAGCGGGGGCTACAATGAGCAGTTCTTC.

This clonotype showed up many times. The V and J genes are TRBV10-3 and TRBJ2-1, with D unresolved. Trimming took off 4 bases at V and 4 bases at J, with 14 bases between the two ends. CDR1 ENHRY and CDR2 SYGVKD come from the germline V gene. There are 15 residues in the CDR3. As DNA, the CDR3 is TGTGCCATCAGTGGTAGGGTCATTGCTTACAATGAGCAGTTCTTC. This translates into CAISGRVIAYNEQFF.

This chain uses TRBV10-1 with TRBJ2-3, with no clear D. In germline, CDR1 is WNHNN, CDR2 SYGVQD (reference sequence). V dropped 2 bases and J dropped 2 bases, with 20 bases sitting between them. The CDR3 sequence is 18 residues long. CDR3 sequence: CASSEVLGSPNPTDTQYF. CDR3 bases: TGCGCCAGCAGTGAGGTATTGGGGTCACCGAACCCCACAGATACGCAGTATTTT.

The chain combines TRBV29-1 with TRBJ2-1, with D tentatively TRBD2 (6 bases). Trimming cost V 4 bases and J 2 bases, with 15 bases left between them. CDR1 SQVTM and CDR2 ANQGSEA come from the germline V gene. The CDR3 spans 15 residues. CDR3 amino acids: CSVASSGVAYNEQFF. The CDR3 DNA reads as TGCAGCGTTGCGTCCTCGGGGGTGGCCTACAATGAGCAGTTCTTC.

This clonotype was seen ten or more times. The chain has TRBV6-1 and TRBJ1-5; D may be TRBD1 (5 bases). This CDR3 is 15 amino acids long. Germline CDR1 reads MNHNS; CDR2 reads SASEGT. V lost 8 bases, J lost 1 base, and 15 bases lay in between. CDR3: CASLIFRQSNQPQHF. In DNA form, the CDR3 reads TGTGCCAGCCTCATCTTTAGACAGAGCAATCAGCCCCAGCATTTT.

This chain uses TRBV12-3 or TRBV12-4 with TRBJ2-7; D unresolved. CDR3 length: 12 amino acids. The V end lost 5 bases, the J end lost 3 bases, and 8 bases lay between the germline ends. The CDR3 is CASSTIVYEQYF. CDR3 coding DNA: TGTGCCAGCAGTACAATAGTCTACGAGCAGTACTTC.

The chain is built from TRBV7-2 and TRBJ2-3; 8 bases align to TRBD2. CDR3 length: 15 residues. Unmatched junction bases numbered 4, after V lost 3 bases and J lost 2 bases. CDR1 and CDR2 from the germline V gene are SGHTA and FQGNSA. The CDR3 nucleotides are TGTGCCAGCAGCTTTGACGGGAGGGCCACAGATACGCAGTATTTT. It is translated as CASSFDGRATDTQYF.

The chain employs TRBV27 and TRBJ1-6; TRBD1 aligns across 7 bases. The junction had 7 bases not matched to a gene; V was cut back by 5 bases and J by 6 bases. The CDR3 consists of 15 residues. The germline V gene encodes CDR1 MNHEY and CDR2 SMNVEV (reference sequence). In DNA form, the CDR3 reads TGTGCCAGCAGTAGAGGGACAGAAACTAATTCACCCCTCCACTTT. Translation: CASSRGTETNSPLHF.

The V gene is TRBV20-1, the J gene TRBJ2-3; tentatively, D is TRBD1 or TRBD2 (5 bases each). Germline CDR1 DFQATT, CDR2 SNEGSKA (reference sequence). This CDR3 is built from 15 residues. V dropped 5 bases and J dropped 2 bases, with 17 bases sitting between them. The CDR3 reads CSAGGTTLFTDTQYF. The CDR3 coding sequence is TGCAGTGCTGGTGGGACCACACTGTTCACAGATACGCAGTATTTT.

CDR3 in DNA: TGTGCCAGCAGCTTAGCGAGTAGCGGGGGGTGGGCAGATACGCAGTATTTT. It yields the protein CASSLASSGGWADTQYF. The chain carries TRBV7-6 and TRBJ2-3, with 10 bases matching TRBD2. CDR1 and CDR2 (germline): SGHVS, FNYEAQ. There are 17 residues in the CDR3. V trimming: 0 bases; J trimming: 4 bases; junction bases outside the gene matches: 7.

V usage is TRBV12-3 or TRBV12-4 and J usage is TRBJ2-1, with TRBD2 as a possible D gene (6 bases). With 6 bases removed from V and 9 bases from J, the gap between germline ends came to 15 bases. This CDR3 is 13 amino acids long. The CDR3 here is CASSPGTYVEQFF. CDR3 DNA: TGTGCCAGCAGCCCCGGGACTTACGTTGAGCAGTTCTTC.

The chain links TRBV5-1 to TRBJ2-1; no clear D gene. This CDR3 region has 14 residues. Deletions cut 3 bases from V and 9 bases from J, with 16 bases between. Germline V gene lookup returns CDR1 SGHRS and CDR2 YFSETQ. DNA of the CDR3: TGCGCCAGCAGCTATGAGGCCCAGGCCGCTGAGCAGTTCTTC. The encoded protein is CASSYEAQAAEQFF. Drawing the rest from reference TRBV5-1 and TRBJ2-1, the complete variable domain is KAGVTQTPRYLIKTRGQQVTLSCSPISGHRSVSWYQQTPGQGLQFLFEYFSETQRNKGNFPGRFSGRQFSNSRSEMNVSTLELGDSALYLCASSYEAQAAEQFFGPGTRLTVL.

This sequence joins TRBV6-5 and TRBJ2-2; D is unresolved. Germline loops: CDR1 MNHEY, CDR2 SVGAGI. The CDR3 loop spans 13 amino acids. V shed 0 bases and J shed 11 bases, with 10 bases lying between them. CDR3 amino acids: CASSYSTGSELFF. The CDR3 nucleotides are TGTGCCAGCAGTTACTCGACTGGCAGCGAGCTGTTTTTT.

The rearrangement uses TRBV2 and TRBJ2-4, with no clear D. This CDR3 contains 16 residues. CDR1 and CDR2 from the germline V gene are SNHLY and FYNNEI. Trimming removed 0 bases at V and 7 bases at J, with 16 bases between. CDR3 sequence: CASSEALFPAENIQYF. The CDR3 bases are TGTGCCAGCAGTGAAGCGCTTTTCCCGGCTGAGAACATTCAGTACTTC.

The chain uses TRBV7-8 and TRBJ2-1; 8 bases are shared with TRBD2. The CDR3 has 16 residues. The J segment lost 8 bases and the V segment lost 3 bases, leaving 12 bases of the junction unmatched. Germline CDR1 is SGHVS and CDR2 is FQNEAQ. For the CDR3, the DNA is TGTGCCAGCAGCTTCTTCTCGGTAGCGGGAATGGATGAGCAGTTCTTC. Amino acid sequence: CASSFFSVAGMDEQFF.

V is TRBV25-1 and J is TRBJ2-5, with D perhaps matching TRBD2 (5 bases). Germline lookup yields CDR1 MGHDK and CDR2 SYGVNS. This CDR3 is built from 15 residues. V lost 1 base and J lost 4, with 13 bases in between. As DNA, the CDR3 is TGTGCCAGCAGTGAATCCCGCTCGGGGTTAGAGACCCAGTACTTC. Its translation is CASSESRSGLETQYF.

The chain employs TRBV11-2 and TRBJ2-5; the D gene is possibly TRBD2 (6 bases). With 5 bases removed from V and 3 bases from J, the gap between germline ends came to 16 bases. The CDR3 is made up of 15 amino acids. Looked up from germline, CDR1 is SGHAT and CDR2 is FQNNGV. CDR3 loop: CASSLWGVLEETQYF. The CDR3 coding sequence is TGTGCCAGCAGCCTCTGGGGGGTCCTAGAAGAGACCCAGTACTTC. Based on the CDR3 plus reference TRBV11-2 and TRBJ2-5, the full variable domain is EAGVAQSPRYKIIEKRQSVAFWCNPISGHATLYWYQQILGQGPKLLIQFQNNGVVDDSQLPKDRFSAERLKGVDSTLKIQPAKLEDSAVYLCASSLWGVLEETQYFGPGTRLLVL.